This T cell receptor (beta chain) comes out of a study of vaccination effects on CD4 cells after COVID-19. A remark on this clone: As yet, its antigen is unknown.

Trimming stripped 2 bases from V and 1 base from J, with 17 bases between. In germline, CDR1 is MGHDK, CDR2 SYGVNS. CDR3 length: 17 amino acids. Sequencing in the ViraFEST assay came after antigen-specific CD4+ T cells had been expanded with viral peptide pools, which were used to stimulate PBMC. Investigators separated out CD4+ T cells once approximately 9 days of culture had passed. Using immunoSEQ multiplex PCR, the repertoire was profiled, and TCRdb retains in-frame clones only, with some absent. The top ten hold 25% to 30% of the sample, which has more than 25,000 clones, about 66% seen once. The study's findings and limits: The study found marked clonal contraction of infection- and vaccine-induced clones late after vaccination.

V is TRBV25-1 and J is TRBJ1-1, with D hard to call. This receptor was identified in a human donor who received a COVID-19 vaccine. The source material was CD4+ T cells from PBMCs cultured with HCoV-229E spike peptides, sampled before COVID-19 vaccination. The CDR3 reads CASSERLSGPPNTEAFF. For the CDR3, the DNA is TGTGCCAGCAGTGAACGCTTAAGTGGGCCCCCGAACACTGAAGCTTTCTTT.